This T cell receptor beta chain was captured in a study of blood T cell repertoires in COVID-19. Data came from immunoSEQ multiplex PCR; TCRdb stores just in-frame clones and leaves some out. Of just over 75,000 clones listed, 84% were seen once; the top ten hold 3% to 4%. Germline V gene sequence: CDR1 MGHRA, CDR2 YSYEKL. CDR3 length: 18 residues. The germline V and J ends were trimmed by 0 bases and 2 bases, with 19 bases remaining between them. The source material was peripheral blood. The sequence was collected from a man between 50 and 59 years old with acute or convalescent COVID-19. The rearrangement links TRBV4-1 to TRBJ2-5; a possible D gene is TRBD2 (5 bases). CDR3 sequence (DNA): TGCGCCAGCAGCCAAGATGGTAGCTCCGGGTCGGGGCAAGAGACCCAGTACTTC. Translating it yields CASSQDGSSGSGQETQYF.